The clone carrying this T cell receptor (beta chain) showed up just a few times. Its target is not known. Some clones are missing from TCRdb's copy, which holds only in-frame ones; the method was immunoSEQ multiplex PCR. This table holds approximately 65,000 clones, approximately 79% found once. The V end was cut by 6 bases, the J end by 3 bases, with 18 bases between. Germline-derived CDR1 and CDR2 are MNHEY and SMNVEV (reference sequence). This CDR3 spans 17 amino acids. The data stem from a study of siplizumab effects on memory and regulatory T cells. Study-wide results and caveats: Suppressive capability of dividing Tregs from siplizumab cultures went unverified. An assignable naive or memory phenotype was lacking in roughly 75-96% of proliferating CD4+ or CD8+ clones.

The sequencing sample was made of memory CD4+ T cells sorted from blood. The chain recombines TRBV27 with TRBJ2-6; D may be TRBD1 (5 bases). This TCR derives from a human donor in good health. CDR3 sequence (DNA): TGTGCCAGCAGCCGCAGAACTCAGGGTGGTGGGGCCAACGTCCTGACTTTC. Encoded protein: CASSRRTQGGGANVLTF.